This TCR beta chain was found in a study of cytomegalovirus exposure and HLA in healthy donors. In the study overall: As an earlier analysis found, about 179 million T cells yielded 90 million to 140 million unique TCR beta sequences.

Healthy bone marrow donors made up the donor group. There are 17 residues in the CDR3. CDR1 and CDR2 from the germline V gene are SGHNT and YYREEE (reference sequence). With 4 bases removed from V and 0 bases from J, the gap between germline ends came to 19 bases. The study ran its PCR with 60 Vbeta and 13 Jbeta primers. Measured with immunoSEQ multiplex PCR; TCRdb has only the in-frame clones, and not every one. The repertoire consists of fewer than 130,000 clones, with 74% occurring once and the leading ten covering 2.6%. Specimen: PBMCs. This sequence was found in a middle-aged man in good health and CMV-seropositive. The chain joins TRBV5-4 to TRBJ1-2, with D hard to call. For the CDR3, the DNA is TGTGCCAGCAGCCGATTAAAGACACATACGGCTAACTATGGCTACACCTTC. Encoded protein: CASSRLKTHTANYGYTF.